Listed below are T cell receptor beta chains from one sample, sequenced in a study of T-cell memory formation after mild COVID-19. TCRdb fed the 5' RACE reads into MiXCR, producing one record per CDR3 protein. The repertoire holds 200,000 or so distinct CDR3 sequences, with around 15% as singletons. The specimen was PBMCs or a T cell subset sorted from them (not recorded which). The receptors stem from an adult woman who had mild COVID-19 (a few samples of this study predate the infection). Cell type and time point are not known. Both conserved end residues are part of each CDR3. The D gene is left open where the match is weak. Clone sizes are given selectively: once, few, many, or a class where the clone is expanded.

NA,TRBD1,TRBJ2-3,TRBV10-3,TGTGCCATCAGCCGTGGACAGGAATTAGAGGGGACGCAGTATTTT,CAISRGQELEGTQYF
few,NA,TRBJ2-3,TRBV5-4,TGTGCCAGCAGGATCAGGGTCGCTAGCACAGATACGCAGTATTTT,CASRIRVASTDTQYF
many,NA,TRBJ2-5,TRBV7-9,TGTGCCAGCAGCCCACAAGGAGAGACCCAGTACTTC,CASSPQGETQYF
few,TRBD1,TRBJ2-5,TRBV3-1,TGTGCCAGCAGCCATGAGGGGGCCACCCAGTACTTC,CASSHEGATQYF
few,NA,TRBJ2-3,TRBV5-1,TGCGCCAGCAGCTTGACCTGGGCACGGGGGCTTAGCACAGATACGCAGTATTTT,CASSLTWARGLSTDTQYF
many,TRBD2,TRBJ2-2,TRBV13,TGTGCCAGCATCAGGACTAGCGGGAACACCGGGGAGCTGTTTTTT,CASIRTSGNTGELFF
NA,NA,TRBJ1-2,TRBV2,TGTGCCAGCAGTGAGACTACAATCTATGGCTACACCTTC,CASSETTIYGYTF
NA,NA,TRBJ1-3,TRBV5-1,TGCGCCAGCAGCTACTCCTCGGGGGCCTCCTCTGGAAACACCATATATTTT,CASSYSSGASSGNTIYF
NA,TRBD2,TRBJ2-1,TRBV7-3,TGTGCCAGCAGCCTAACTAGCGGGAGTAGGCAGTTCTTC,CASSLTSGSRQFF
few,NA,TRBJ2-1,TRBV12-3/TRBV12-4,TGTGCCAGCAGTTTAGCGCTCCAATTCGAGCAGTTCTTC,CASSLALQFEQFF
few,NA,TRBJ1-2,TRBV20-1,TGCAGTGCTAGCGGGACATCCATCGAAGCCTATGGCTACACCTTC,CSASGTSIEAYGYTF
NA,NA,TRBJ2-1,TRBV7-3,TGTGCCAGCAGCCAAGGCACGGGTGAGCAGTTCTTC,CASSQGTGEQFF
NA,NA,TRBJ2-5,TRBV7-9,TGTGCCAGCAGCACCGGGACCCAGTACTTC,CASSTGTQYF
NA,NA,TRBJ2-5,TRBV7-9,TGTGCCAGCAGCTTAGATATCGGGATACAAGAGACCCAGTACTTC,CASSLDIGIQETQYF
few,TRBD1,TRBJ1-1,TRBV7-2,TGTGCCAGCAGGACCGGGACAGGGATCCTGAACACTGAAGCTTTCTTT,CASRTGTGILNTEAFF
NA,NA,TRBJ1-1,TRBV12-3/TRBV12-4,TGTGCCAGCAGTTTGGACCGCATGAACACTGAAGCTTTCTTT,CASSLDRMNTEAFF
NA,NA,TRBJ1-2,TRBV7-9,TGTGCCAGCAGCTACGGGGGCTATGGCTACACCTTC,CASSYGGYGYTF
few,TRBD2,TRBJ2-7,TRBV7-2,TGTGCCAGCAGCTTGTTAATAGCGGGAGGCTCCTACGAGCAGTACTTC,CASSLLIAGGSYEQYF
few,NA,TRBJ2-7,TRBV6-6,TGTGCCAGCAGTTACCTCCCGGGGGCTATCTCTAGATACGAGCAGTACTTC,CASSYLPGAISRYEQYF
few,TRBD1,TRBJ1-5,TRBV20-1,TGCAGTGCTAGGCCCCCGGGACAGAGAAATCAGCCCCAGCATTTT,CSARPPGQRNQPQHF
NA,NA,TRBJ2-4,TRBV6-2/TRBV6-3,TGTGCCAGCAGTTACGGAACGGGAAACATTCAGTACTTC,CASSYGTGNIQYF
NA,NA,TRBJ2-3,TRBV12-3/TRBV12-4,TGTGCCAGCAGACTTAACGGAGGTACGGATACGCAGTATTTT,CASRLNGGTDTQYF
few,NA,TRBJ2-1,TRBV9,TGTGCCAGCAGCAGAGGACTCCCGACGGAGCAGTTCTTC,CASSRGLPTEQFF
NA,TRBD2,TRBJ2-5,TRBV5-1,TGCGCCAGCAGTCGTGGAGCGGGAGAGATTCAAGAGACCCAGTACTTC,CASSRGAGEIQETQYF
few,NA,TRBJ1-1,TRBV20-1,TGCAGTGCTCTCCTGGGCTGGATGAACACTGAAGCTTTCTTT,CSALLGWMNTEAFF
NA,TRBD2,TRBJ2-3,TRBV9,TGTGCCAGCAGCGTAGGGGGTAGCGGGAGCCCCACAGATACGCAGTATTTT,CASSVGGSGSPTDTQYF
few,NA,TRBJ2-1,TRBV7-9,TGTGCCAGCAGCTTAGTGGACAGCCAGAGACCCATTTACAATGAGCAGTTCTTC,CASSLVDSQRPIYNEQFF
few,NA,TRBJ2-3,TRBV12-3/TRBV12-4,TGTGCCAGCAGGCCCGGGACCGTACTTACAGATACGCAGTATTTT,CASRPGTVLTDTQYF
NA,TRBD2,TRBJ2-1,TRBV12-3/TRBV12-4,TGTGCCAGCAGTTTTGGAGCGGGGGGGCCTAGGTTC,CASSFGAGGPRF
NA,NA,TRBJ1-5,TRBV7-9,TGTGCCAGCAGCTCCATTACAGGGCCCGCCCGGCAGCCCCAGCATTTT,CASSSITGPARQPQHF
NA,TRBD1,TRBJ2-5,TRBV7-8,TGTGCCAGCAGCTTAGCGGCCGGGACAGTAAAAGAGACCCAGTACTTC,CASSLAAGTVKETQYF
few,NA,TRBJ2-1,TRBV3-1,TGTGCCAGCGGGTATCAGGAGGGGAACAATGAGCAGTTCTTC,CASGYQEGNNEQFF
NA,NA,TRBJ1-1,TRBV6-2/TRBV6-3,TGTGCCAGCAGTTACTCACACACTGAAGCTTTCTTT,CASSYSHTEAFF
many,NA,TRBJ1-1,TRBV5-1,TGCGCCAGCAGCTTGGAACCCGGGGACACTGAAGCTTTCTTT,CASSLEPGDTEAFF
many,NA,TRBJ2-7,TRBV2,TGTGCCAGCAGCGCCCTAGCTGGAGGGAGCTCCTACGAGCAGTACTTC,CASSALAGGSSYEQYF